The clone carrying this T cell receptor (beta chain) was picked up many times. Its antigen is undetermined. Per the germline V gene, CDR1 is MGHRA and CDR2 is YSYEKL. The CDR3 is 16 amino acids. The V and J ends lost 1 base and 2 bases respectively, with 12 bases between them. The study used 98 million or so PBMCs per unsorted sample for genomic DNA. The data derive from a study of shared clonotypes between healthy human individuals. Study-wide points: Clonotype sharing among the donors was expected to vary with sequencing depth.

DNA input for the unsorted PBMC replicate PCRs was about 280 ng, some 31,000 T cell genomes. Authors' data handling: There were no quality scores in the junction-only immunoSEQ sequences, so filtering differed. Only in-frame clones appear in the TCRdb table, and some are missing; sequencing was by immunoSEQ multiplex PCR. The DNA was the basis for D and trimming; V, J and clone size are from that table. This table holds 470,000 or so clones, 70% to 85% found once. The V and J genes are TRBV4-1 and TRBJ1-5; D is possibly TRBD1 (6 bases). Specimen: PBMCs. This receptor was obtained from a woman in her forties in good health. Some clones in this sample may be carry-over from other donors' samples. DNA of the CDR3: TGCGCCAGCAGCCAAGCCACAGGGAGTGGCAATCAGCCCCAGCATTTT. Its translation: CASSQATGSGNQPQHF.